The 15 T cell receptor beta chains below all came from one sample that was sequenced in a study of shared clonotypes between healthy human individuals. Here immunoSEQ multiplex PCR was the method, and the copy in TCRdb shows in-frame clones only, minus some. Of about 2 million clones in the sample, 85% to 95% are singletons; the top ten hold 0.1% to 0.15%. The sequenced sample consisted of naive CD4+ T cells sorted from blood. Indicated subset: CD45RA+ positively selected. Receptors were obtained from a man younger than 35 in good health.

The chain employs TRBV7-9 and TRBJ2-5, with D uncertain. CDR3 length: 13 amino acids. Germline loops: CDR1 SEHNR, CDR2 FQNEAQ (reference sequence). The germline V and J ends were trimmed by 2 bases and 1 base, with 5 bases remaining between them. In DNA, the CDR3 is TGTGCCAGCAGCTTAATACGCCAAGAGACCCAGTACTTC. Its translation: CASSLIRQETQYF. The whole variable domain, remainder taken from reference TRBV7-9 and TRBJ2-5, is DTGVSQNPRHKITKRGQNVTFRCDPISEHNRLYWYRQTLGQGPEFLTYFQNEAQLEKSRLLSDRFSAERPKGSFSTLEIQRTEQGDSAMYLCASSLIRQETQYFGPGTRLLVL.

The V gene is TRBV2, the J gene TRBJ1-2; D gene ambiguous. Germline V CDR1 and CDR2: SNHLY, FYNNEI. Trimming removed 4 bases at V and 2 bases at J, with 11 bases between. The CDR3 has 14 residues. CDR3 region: CASSGSPENYGYTF. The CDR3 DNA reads TGTGCCAGCAGTGGGAGCCCTGAGAACTATGGCTACACCTTC. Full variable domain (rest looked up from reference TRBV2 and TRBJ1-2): EPEVTQTPSHQVTQMGQEVILRCVPISNHLYFYWYRQILGQKVEFLVSFYNNEISEKSEIFDDQFSVERPDGSNFTLKIRSTKLEDSAMYFCASSGSPENYGYTFGSGTRLTVV.

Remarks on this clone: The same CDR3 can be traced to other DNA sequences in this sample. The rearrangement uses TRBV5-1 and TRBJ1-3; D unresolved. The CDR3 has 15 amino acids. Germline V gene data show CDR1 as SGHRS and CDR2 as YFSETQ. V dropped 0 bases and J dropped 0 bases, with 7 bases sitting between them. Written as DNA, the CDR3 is TGCGCCAGCAGCTTGGGTACTTACTCTGGAAACACCATATATTTT. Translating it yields CASSLGTYSGNTIYF.

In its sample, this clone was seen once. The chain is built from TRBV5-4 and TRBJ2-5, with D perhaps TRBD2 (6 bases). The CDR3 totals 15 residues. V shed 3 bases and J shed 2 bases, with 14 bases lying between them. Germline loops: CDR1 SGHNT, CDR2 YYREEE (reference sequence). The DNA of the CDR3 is TGTGCCAGCAGCTGGAAGGCGGGAATACAAGAGACCCAGTACTTC. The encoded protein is CASSWKAGIQETQYF.

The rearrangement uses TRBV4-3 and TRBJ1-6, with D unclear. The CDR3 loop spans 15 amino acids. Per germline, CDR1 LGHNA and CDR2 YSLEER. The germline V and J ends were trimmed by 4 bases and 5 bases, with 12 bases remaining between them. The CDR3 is CASSLSTKDNSPLHF. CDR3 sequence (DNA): TGCGCCAGCAGCCTTAGCACCAAAGATAATTCACCCCTCCACTTT.

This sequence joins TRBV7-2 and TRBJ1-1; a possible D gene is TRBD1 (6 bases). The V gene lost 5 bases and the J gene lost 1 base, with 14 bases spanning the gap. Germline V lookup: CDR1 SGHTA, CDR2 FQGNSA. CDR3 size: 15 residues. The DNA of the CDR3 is TGTGCCAGCAGCACCCCCGGACAGAAGAACACTGAAGCTTTCTTT. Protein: CASSTPGQKNTEAFF.

Here the CDR3 reads CASSDFSGGRDTQYF. The CDR3 DNA reads TGTGCCAGCAGCGACTTTAGCGGGGGGCGGGATACGCAGTATTTT. V gene TRBV2 combines with J gene TRBJ2-3; 10 bases line up with TRBD2. After removal of 6 bases from V and 6 bases from J, the junction contained 9 bases not matched to a gene. This CDR3 has 15 amino acids. From germline, CDR1 is SNHLY and CDR2 FYNNEI. The variable domain in full, with the rest retrieved from reference TRBV2 and TRBJ2-3, is EPEVTQTPSHQVTQMGQEVILRCVPISNHLYFYWYRQILGQKVEFLVSFYNNEISEKSEIFDDQFSVERPDGSNFTLKIRSTKLEDSAMYFCASSDFSGGRDTQYFGPGTRLTVL.

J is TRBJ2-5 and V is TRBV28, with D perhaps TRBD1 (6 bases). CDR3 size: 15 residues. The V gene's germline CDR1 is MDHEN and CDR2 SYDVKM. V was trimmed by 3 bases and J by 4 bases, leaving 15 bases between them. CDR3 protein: CASSFEQGGGETQYF. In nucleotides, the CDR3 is TGTGCCAGCAGTTTTGAACAGGGCGGAGGAGAGACCCAGTACTTC. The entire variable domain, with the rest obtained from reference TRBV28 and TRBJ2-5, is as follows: DVKVTQSSRYLVKRTGEKVFLECVQDMDHENMFWYRQDPGLGLRLIYFSYDVKMKEKGDIPEGYSVSREKKERFSLILESASTNQTSMYLCASSFEQGGGETQYFGPGTRLLVL.

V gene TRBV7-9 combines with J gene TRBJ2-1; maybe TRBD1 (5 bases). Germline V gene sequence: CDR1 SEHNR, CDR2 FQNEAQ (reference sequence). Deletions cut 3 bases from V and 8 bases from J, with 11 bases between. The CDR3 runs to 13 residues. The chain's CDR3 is CASSLGLFDEQFF. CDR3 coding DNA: TGTGCCAGCAGCTTGGGGCTTTTCGATGAGCAGTTCTTC.

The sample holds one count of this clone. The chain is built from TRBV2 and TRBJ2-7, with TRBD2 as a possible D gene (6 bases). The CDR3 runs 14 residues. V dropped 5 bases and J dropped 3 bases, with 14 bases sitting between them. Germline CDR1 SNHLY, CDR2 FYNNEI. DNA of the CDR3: TGTGCCAGCAGTCAATCCGGGACTTACTACGAGCAGTACTTC. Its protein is CASSQSGTYYEQYF.

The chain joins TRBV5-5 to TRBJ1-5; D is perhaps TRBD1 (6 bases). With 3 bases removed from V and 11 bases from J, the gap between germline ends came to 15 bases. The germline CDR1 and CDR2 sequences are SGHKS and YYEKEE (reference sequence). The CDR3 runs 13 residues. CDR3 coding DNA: TGTGCCAGCAGCTGGACAGAGAACAGAGCCCAGCATTTT. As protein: CASSWTENRAQHF. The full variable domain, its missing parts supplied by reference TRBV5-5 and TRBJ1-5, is DAGVTQSPTHLIKTRGQQVTLRCSPISGHKSVSWYQQVLGQGPQFIFQYYEKEERGRGNFPDRFSARQFPNYSSELNVNALLLGDSALYLCASSWTENRAQHFGDGTRLSIL.

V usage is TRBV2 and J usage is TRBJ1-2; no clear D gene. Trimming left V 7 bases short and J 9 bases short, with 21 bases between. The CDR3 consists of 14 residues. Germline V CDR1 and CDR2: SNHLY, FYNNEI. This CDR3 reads CASKSGDTSYSYTF. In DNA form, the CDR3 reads TGTGCCAGCAAGTCGGGAGACACGTCGTATAGCTACACCTTC.

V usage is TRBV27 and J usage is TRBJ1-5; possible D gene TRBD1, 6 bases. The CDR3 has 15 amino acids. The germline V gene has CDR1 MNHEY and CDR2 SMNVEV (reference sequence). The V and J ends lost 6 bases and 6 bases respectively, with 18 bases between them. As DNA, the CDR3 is TGTGCCAGCAGCCCCGGGACAACGCGAGGTCAGCCCCAGCATTTT. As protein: CASSPGTTRGQPQHF.

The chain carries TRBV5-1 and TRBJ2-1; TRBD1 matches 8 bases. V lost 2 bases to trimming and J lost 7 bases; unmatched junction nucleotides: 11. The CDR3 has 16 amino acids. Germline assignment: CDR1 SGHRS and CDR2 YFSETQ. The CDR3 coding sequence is TGCGCCAGCAGCTTTACGGGACAGGCCTTCCCTAATGAGCAGTTCTTC. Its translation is CASSFTGQAFPNEQFF.

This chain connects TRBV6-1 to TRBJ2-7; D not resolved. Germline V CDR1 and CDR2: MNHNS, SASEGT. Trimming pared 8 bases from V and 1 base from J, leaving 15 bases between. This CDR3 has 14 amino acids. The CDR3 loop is CASLTGYRSYEQYF. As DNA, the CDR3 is TGTGCCAGCTTGACCGGGTATAGGTCCTACGAGCAGTACTTC.